Below, 30 T cell receptor beta chains from the same sample are listed, as sequenced in a study of OX40 agonist ivuxolimab in advanced cancers. Sequencing was performed with immunoSEQ multiplex PCR; in TCRdb, only in-frame clones are kept and a portion is missing. The sample yields roughly 40,000 clones, 80% to 90% seen once. The sample here was CD4+ or CD8+ T cells sorted from blood, taken in a trial of the OX40 agonist ivuxolimab. The receptors stem from an adult with an advanced solid tumor such as melanoma, head and neck, liver or kidney cancer.

This sequence joins TRBV4-3 and TRBJ1-5; 7 nucleotides align to TRBD1. Germline CDR1 and CDR2: LGHNA and YSLEER. The CDR3 covers 16 residues. The J segment lost 2 bases and the V segment lost 0 bases, leaving 4 bases of the junction unmatched. The CDR3 nucleotides are TGCGCCAGCAGCCAAGACCGGGACAGTCGCAATCAGCCCCAGCATTTT. Protein: CASSQDRDSRNQPQHF.

The chain is built from TRBV19 and TRBJ1-5, with TRBD1 matching over 8 bases. The V gene end was trimmed by 3 bases and the J gene end by 4 bases; junction bases not matched to a gene: 5. CDR1 is LNHDA, CDR2 SQIVND, per germline (reference sequence). The length of the CDR3 is 15 residues. CDR3 coding DNA: TGTGCCAGTAGTATTGGGCAGGGGGCTAATCAGCCCCAGCATTTT. It codes for CASSIGQGANQPQHF.

The gene calls are TRBV6-4 and TRBJ1-1; 7 nucleotides match TRBD1. Trimming took 0 bases from V and 0 from J; bases not matched to a gene: 10. CDR3 length equals 18 residues. Per the germline V gene, CDR1 is MRHNA and CDR2 is SNTAGT. The CDR3: CASSDSPRQGDLNTEAFF. The CDR3 DNA sequence: TGTGCCAGCAGTGACTCCCCTAGACAGGGTGACTTGAACACTGAAGCTTTCTTT.

This sequence joins TRBV10-2 and TRBJ2-1, with 12 nucleotides matching TRBD2. Germline assignment: CDR1 WSHSY and CDR2 SAAADI. The CDR3 is 15 amino acids. V was pared by 6 bases and J by 5 bases, with 5 bases of the junction left unmatched. The CDR3 protein is CASSQLAGGDNEQFF. The CDR3 DNA is TGCGCCAGCAGCCAACTAGCGGGAGGAGACAATGAGCAGTTCTTC.

The rearrangement links TRBV18 to TRBJ2-5; D is undetermined. The germline CDR1 and CDR2 sequences are KGHSH and LQKENI. The CDR3 spans 14 residues. V gave up 1 base and J gave up 2 bases, with 8 bases separating them. The CDR3 loop reads CASSPQDIQETQYF. CDR3 bases: TGTGCCAGCTCACCACAAGATATTCAAGAGACCCAGTACTTC.

J is TRBJ1-5 and V is TRBV25-1, with D maybe TRBD1 (5 bases). The CDR3 is made up of 13 amino acids. Germline-derived CDR1 and CDR2 are MGHDK and SYGVNS. Trimming shortened V by 7 bases and J by 4 bases, and 11 bases separated the two germline ends. CDR3 loop: CASTDGGNQPQHF. CDR3 in DNA: TGTGCCAGCACTGACGGGGGGAATCAGCCCCAGCATTTT.

This clone is a singleton in its sample. The chain has TRBV30 and TRBJ2-1; tentatively, D is TRBD1 (5 bases). V lost 3 bases to trimming and J lost 2 bases, with 14 bases between them. The length of the CDR3 is 15 residues. The germline CDR1 and CDR2 sequences are GTSNPN and SVGIG (reference sequence). This CDR3 reads CAWSRKGFAYNEQFF. DNA for the CDR3: TGTGCCTGGAGCCGAAAGGGGTTTGCCTACAATGAGCAGTTCTTC.

The chain joins TRBV7-2 to TRBJ2-5; possibly TRBD1 or TRBD2 for D (5 bases each). V lost 2 bases and J lost 4, with 17 bases in between. The CDR3 consists of 16 residues. The germline V gene encodes CDR1 SGHTA and CDR2 FQGNSA. The CDR3 sequence: CASSLYGGGDSETQYF. The CDR3, as DNA: TGTGCCAGCAGCTTATACGGTGGGGGAGATTCAGAGACCCAGTACTTC.

The chain uses TRBV30 and TRBJ2-1; no firm D call. Trimming removed 0 bases from V and 5 bases from J, with 8 bases in between. This CDR3 comprises 13 residues. The germline V gene has CDR1 GTSNPN and CDR2 SVGIG (reference sequence). CDR3 DNA: TGTGCCTGGAGTGTACGGACCGACAATGAGCAGTTCTTC. It encodes CAWSVRTDNEQFF. The variable domain in full, with the rest retrieved from reference TRBV30 and TRBJ2-1, is SQTIHQWPATLVQPVGSPLSLECTVEGTSNPNLYWYRQAAGRGLQLLFYSVGIGQISSEVPQNLSASRPQDRQFILSSKKLLLSDSGFYLCAWSVRTDNEQFFGPGTRLTVL.

The chain employs TRBV5-1 and TRBJ2-7; TRBD1 agrees at 7 bases. The germline CDR1 and CDR2 sequences are SGHRS and YFSETQ. The V segment lost 4 bases and the J segment 3 bases; nucleotides outside the gene matches: 4. CDR3 length: 13 amino acids. Here the CDR3 reads CASSQRQGYEQYF. As DNA, the CDR3 is TGCGCCAGCAGCCAAAGACAGGGCTACGAGCAGTACTTC.

The chain links TRBV19 to TRBJ2-1, with 7 bases fitting TRBD1. V lost 5 bases to trimming and J lost 5 bases; unmatched junction nucleotides: 9. Germline CDR1 is LNHDA and CDR2 is SQIVND (reference sequence). CDR3 length equals 15 residues. CDR3: CASSETGFFNNEQFF. The CDR3, as DNA: TGTGCCAGTAGTGAGACAGGGTTTTTCAACAATGAGCAGTTCTTC.

The chain employs TRBV5-1 and TRBJ1-1; D gene uncertain. The germline V gene has CDR1 SGHRS and CDR2 YFSETQ. The CDR3 consists of 14 residues. Trimming took off 0 bases at V and 8 bases at J, with 14 bases between the two ends. The CDR3 coding sequence is TGCGCCAGCAGCTTGGCATGGGAGGGTAGGGAAGCTTTCTTT. Its translation: CASSLAWEGREAFF.

V usage is TRBV7-9 and J usage is TRBJ2-1; D remains unclear. Trimming shortened V by 1 base and J by 6 bases, and 7 bases separated the two germline ends. The CDR3 is 13 residues long. The germline V gene encodes CDR1 SEHNR and CDR2 FQNEAQ (reference sequence). The CDR3 DNA is TGTGCCAGCAGCTTAGATTCAGGCAATGAGCAGTTCTTC. It is translated as CASSLDSGNEQFF.

This chain links TRBV6-1 with TRBJ1-2, with 7 bases lining up with TRBD1. Germline V gene sequence: CDR1 MNHNS, CDR2 SASEGT. The trim removed 4 bases at V and 4 bases at J, leaving 9 bases unmatched. CDR3 length: 15 residues. CDR3 in DNA: TGTGCCAGCAGTGTAAACCGGGACAGCCTCTATGGCTACACCTTC. It translates to CASSVNRDSLYGYTF.

This clone was detected only a few times. The V gene is TRBV28, the J gene TRBJ2-5; 8 positions agree with TRBD2. The germline gives CDR1 MDHEN, CDR2 SYDVKM. The CDR3 length is 17 residues. J gave up 5 bases and V 5 bases, and 16 bases lay outside the gene matches. CDR3 coding DNA: TGTGCCAGCAGTGCGACTAGCGTTGGAAACAGCGCCGAGACCCAGTACTTC. This sequence encodes CASSATSVGNSAETQYF.

The chain is built from TRBV5-1 and TRBJ2-2; 8 positions match TRBD2. The CDR3 extends over 17 amino acids. V lost 5 bases, J lost 8 bases, and 17 bases stayed unmatched. CDR1 and CDR2 (germline): SGHRS, YFSETQ. The CDR3 sequence is CASRANPTSVPGGELFF. CDR3 sequence (DNA): TGCGCCAGCAGAGCGAATCCGACTAGCGTCCCCGGGGGGGAGCTGTTTTTT. Full variable domain (missing parts from reference TRBV5-1 and TRBJ2-2): KAGVTQTPRYLIKTRGQQVTLSCSPISGHRSVSWYQQTPGQGLQFLFEYFSETQRNKGNFPGRFSGRQFSNSRSEMNVSTLELGDSALYLCASRANPTSVPGGELFFGEGSRLTVL.

This clone was observed a handful of times. The chain combines TRBV5-5 with TRBJ1-2; D remains unclear. The V end was cut by 0 bases, the J end by 2 bases, with 14 bases between. This CDR3 region has 16 residues. Germline V gene sequence: CDR1 SGHKS, CDR2 YYEKEE (reference sequence). As DNA, the CDR3 is TGTGCCAGCAGCTTGGACGCCTCCGGGCGCAACTATGGCTACACCTTC. Its translation: CASSLDASGRNYGYTF.

The chain links TRBV5-1 to TRBJ1-3; tentative D call: TRBD1 (6 bases). The V and J ends lost 0 bases and 8 bases respectively, with 15 bases between them. Germline V gives CDR1 SGHRS, CDR2 YFSETQ. The CDR3 totals 15 residues. As DNA, the CDR3 is TGCGCCAGCAGCTTGGACGGGGGCTCGGGTTACACCATATATTTT. Its protein is CASSLDGGSGYTIYF.

This chain joins TRBV9 and TRBJ1-2; tentative D call: TRBD1 (6 bases). V lost 0 bases to trimming and J lost 6 bases, with 12 bases between them. The CDR3 has 14 residues. The germline CDR1 and CDR2 sequences are SGDLS and YYNGEE. CDR3: CASSVGSGVDGYTF. The CDR3 DNA sequence: TGTGCCAGCAGCGTAGGGTCAGGGGTGGATGGCTACACCTTC.

The table lists this clone with a few counts. The chain carries TRBV7-6 and TRBJ1-1, with TRBD1 as a possible D gene (5 bases). CDR1 and CDR2 (germline): SGHVS, FNYEAQ. CDR3 length: 13 amino acids. Trimming cost V 5 bases and J 5 bases, with 12 bases left between them. For the CDR3, the DNA is TGTGCCAGCAGCGAAGGGGTGGGGACTGAAGCTTTCTTT. This sequence encodes CASSEGVGTEAFF.

This clone was picked up a small number of times. This chain links TRBV10-1 with TRBJ2-4, with a tentative D call TRBD2 (6 bases). The CDR3 covers 15 residues. The V and J ends lost 2 bases and 1 base respectively, with 9 bases between them. CDR1 is WNHNN, CDR2 SYGVQD, per germline (reference sequence). CDR3 loop: CASSEGTAAKNIQYF. In DNA form, the CDR3 reads TGCGCCAGCAGTGAGGGGACTGCGGCCAAAAACATTCAGTACTTC.

The V and J genes are TRBV7-8 and TRBJ1-3, with a tentative D call TRBD1 (5 bases). Between the trimmed V and J ends, which lost 2 bases and 3 bases, there was a span of 11 bases. This CDR3 region has 15 residues. CDR1 is SGHVS, CDR2 FQNEAQ, per germline. The CDR3 bases are TGTGCCAGCAGCTTACCCAGGGCTTATGGAAACACCATATATTTT. Encoded protein: CASSLPRAYGNTIYF.

This chain joins TRBV5-6 and TRBJ1-6; D not resolved. Trimming took 0 bases from V and 8 from J, leaving 6 bases between them. CDR3 length: 13 residues. CDR1 is SGHDT, CDR2 YYEEEE, per germline. The chain's CDR3 is CASSLVVDSPLHF. In DNA form, the CDR3 reads TGTGCCAGCAGCTTGGTCGTGGATTCACCCCTCCACTTT.

V usage is TRBV19 and J usage is TRBJ2-4, with 9 bases identical to TRBD1. V gave up 4 bases and J gave up 7 bases; unmatched junction bases: 8. The CDR3 is 15 amino acids. Germline CDR1 and CDR2: LNHDA and SQIVND (reference sequence). The CDR3 DNA reads as TGTGCCAGTAGTAATATGCCGGGACAGGGCAACATTCAGTACTTC. Protein product: CASSNMPGQGNIQYF.

This chain connects TRBV6-5 to TRBJ1-1, with a possible D match to TRBD1 (6 bases). The V end lost 2 bases, the J end lost 6 bases, and 13 bases lay between the germline ends. The CDR3 covers 14 residues. The germline V gene has CDR1 MNHEY and CDR2 SVGAGI. The CDR3 protein is CASSYGGVDAEAFF. The CDR3 DNA sequence: TGTGCCAGCAGTTACGGGGGCGTGGACGCTGAAGCTTTCTTT.

This clone was seen a handful of times. V usage is TRBV5-1 and J usage is TRBJ1-2, with D unresolved. This CDR3 is 14 amino acids long. Per the germline V gene, CDR1 is SGHRS and CDR2 is YFSETQ. V lost 2 bases, J lost 5 bases, and 13 bases lay in between. The CDR3 region is CASSLNGRDYGYTF. The CDR3 DNA is TGCGCCAGCAGCTTAAATGGGAGGGATTATGGCTACACCTTC.

The rearrangement uses TRBV11-2 and TRBJ2-2; the match to TRBD1 covers 7 bases. The length of the CDR3 is 16 residues. From germline, CDR1 is SGHAT and CDR2 FQNNGV. The V segment lost 5 bases and the J segment 3 bases; nucleotides outside the gene matches: 9. CDR3 bases: TGTGCCAGCAGCCTCGGGCCCGGGACAGACACCGGGGAGCTGTTTTTT. Protein: CASSLGPGTDTGELFF. The full variable domain, in which reference TRBV11-2 and TRBJ2-2 provide the parts outside the CDR3, is EAGVAQSPRYKIIEKRQSVAFWCNPISGHATLYWYQQILGQGPKLLIQFQNNGVVDDSQLPKDRFSAERLKGVDSTLKIQPAKLEDSAVYLCASSLGPGTDTGELFFGEGSRLTVL.

The chain couples TRBV19 to TRBJ1-1, with D possibly being TRBD1 (6 bases). V dropped 3 bases and J dropped 2 bases, with 10 bases sitting between them. Per the germline V gene, CDR1 is LNHDA and CDR2 is SQIVND (reference sequence). This CDR3 has 14 residues. CDR3 in amino acids: CASSIVQGNTEAFF. The CDR3 DNA reads TGTGCCAGTAGTATCGTACAGGGTAACACTGAAGCTTTCTTT.

The V call is TRBV11-2, the J call TRBJ2-2; no reliable D call. Trimming stripped 3 bases from V and 2 bases from J, with 1 base between. Germline CDR1 is SGHAT and CDR2 is FQNNGV. This CDR3 has 12 amino acids. The CDR3 reads CASSFNTGELFF. The CDR3 DNA is TGTGCCAGCAGCTTTAACACCGGGGAGCTGTTTTTT. The variable domain in full, with the rest retrieved from reference TRBV11-2 and TRBJ2-2, is EAGVAQSPRYKIIEKRQSVAFWCNPISGHATLYWYQQILGQGPKLLIQFQNNGVVDDSQLPKDRFSAERLKGVDSTLKIQPAKLEDSAVYLCASSFNTGELFFGEGSRLTVL.

The chain joins TRBV28 to TRBJ2-7; either TRBD1 or TRBD2 may supply D (5 bases each). Trimming left V 2 bases short and J 0 bases short, with 8 bases between. The length of the CDR3 is 14 residues. CDR1 MDHEN and CDR2 SYDVKM come from the germline V gene. The CDR3 DNA reads as TGTGCCAGCAGTTTAAGGGGACCCTCCTACGAGCAGTACTTC. It codes for CASSLRGPSYEQYF. The variable domain in full, with the rest retrieved from reference TRBV28 and TRBJ2-7, is DVKVTQSSRYLVKRTGEKVFLECVQDMDHENMFWYRQDPGLGLRLIYFSYDVKMKEKGDIPEGYSVSREKKERFSLILESASTNQTSMYLCASSLRGPSYEQYFGPGTRLTVT.